Following are 26 T cell receptor beta chains from one sample sequenced in a study of shared clonotypes between healthy human individuals. The naive CD8 subset, CD45RO-negative cells positively selected for CCR7, excluded terminally differentiated effector memory CD45RA+ cells. The method was immunoSEQ multiplex PCR; TCRdb's version includes in-frame clones alone and lacks a portion of them. The table shows about 700,000 clones, with around 92% occurring only once. The sample was naive CD8+ T cells sorted from blood. The receptors were gathered from a man aged 25 to 40 in good health.

In this sample, this clone turned up many times. V is TRBV7-6 and J is TRBJ2-1; 11 bases agree with TRBD1. V shed 4 bases and J 6 bases; nucleotides not matched to a gene: 8. This CDR3 is 16 amino acids long. Germline CDR1 and CDR2: SGHVS and FNYEAQ. The DNA of the CDR3 is TGTGCCAGCAGCTCGCGGACAGGGGGCTTTTTCAATGAGCAGTTCTTC. Its translation: CASSSRTGGFFNEQFF.

The chain has TRBV27 and TRBJ2-5; 7 bases line up with TRBD2. Losses at the gene ends were 4 bases for V and 4 bases for J; bases not matched to a gene: 6. The CDR3 is 14 residues long. CDR1 MNHEY and CDR2 SMNVEV come from the germline V gene (reference sequence). In DNA, the CDR3 is TGTGCCAGCAGTTACGGGAGGACTGGAGAGACCCAGTACTTC. This codes for CASSYGRTGETQYF.

The chain couples TRBV28 to TRBJ2-7, with D perhaps TRBD2 (5 bases). V dropped 1 base and J dropped 5 bases, with 9 bases sitting between them. The CDR3 has 13 residues. Germline assignment: CDR1 MDHEN and CDR2 SYDVKM. The CDR3 reads CASSLLRVHEQYF. The DNA for the CDR3 is TGTGCCAGCAGTTTATTGAGGGTCCACGAGCAGTACTTC.

The gene calls are TRBV6-1 and TRBJ1-5, with D hard to call. Trimming took off 4 bases at V and 0 bases at J, with 10 bases between the two ends. Germline values: CDR1 MNHNS, CDR2 SASEGT. CDR3 length: 15 amino acids. CDR3: CASSAPGSSNQPQHF. The CDR3 nucleotides read TGTGCCAGCAGTGCCCCGGGGAGTAGCAATCAGCCCCAGCATTTT.

V and J are TRBV29-1 and TRBJ2-5; 13 bases are a match to TRBD2. The CDR3 loop spans 16 amino acids. Trimming removed 5 bases from V and 5 bases from J; junction bases left unmatched: 11. Germline V gene sequence: CDR1 SQVTM, CDR2 ANQGSEA. The CDR3 coding sequence is TGCAGCGTTCAGGGGGATACTAGCGGGAGGGTTGAGACCCAGTACTTC. Translated: CSVQGDTSGRVETQYF. The full variable domain, in which reference TRBV29-1 and TRBJ2-5 provide the parts outside the CDR3, is SAVISQKPSRDICQRGTSLTIQCQVDSQVTMMFWYRQQPGQSLTLIATANQGSEATYESGFVIDKFPISRPNLTFSTLTVSNMSPEDSSIYLCSVQGDTSGRVETQYFGPGTRLLVL.

The V and J genes are TRBV7-5 and TRBJ2-3; the table's D call of TRBD2 was not tested on the DNA. TRBV7-5 is a pseudogene. This CDR3 contains 16 residues. The CDR3 loop reads CARSLPLAAYTDTQYF. CDR3 in DNA: TGTGCCAGAAGCTTACCACTAGCGGCTTACACAGATACGCAGTATTTT.

The chain uses TRBV27 and TRBJ1-1, with D unclear. Per the germline V gene, CDR1 is MNHEY and CDR2 is SMNVEV (reference sequence). Deletions cut 1 base from V and 3 bases from J, with 9 bases between. The CDR3 is 14 residues long. The CDR3 nucleotides read TGTGCCAGCAGTTTATACGGGGTTGACACTGAAGCTTTCTTT. Its protein product is CASSLYGVDTEAFF.

The CDR3 here is CASSLPRLGAYEQYF. The CDR3 coding sequence is TGTGCCAGCAGTTTACCCCGACTAGGGGCCTACGAGCAGTACTTC. This chain uses TRBV28 with TRBJ2-7, with TRBD2 as a possible D gene (6 bases). CDR1 and CDR2 (germline): MDHEN, SYDVKM. V was cut by 2 bases and J by 2 bases, with 13 bases left in between. There are 15 residues in the CDR3.

The chain couples TRBV4-3 to TRBJ2-3; perhaps TRBD2 as D (5 bases). The CDR3 loop spans 13 amino acids. The ends were cut back, 2 bases at V and 6 bases at J, with 9 bases in the middle. Germline lookup yields CDR1 LGHNA and CDR2 YSLEER. The CDR3 region has the DNA TGCGCCAGCAGCCAAACTAGAGGTGATACGCAGTATTTT. Translating gives CASSQTRGDTQYF.

This sequence joins TRBV25-1 and TRBJ2-7; D may be TRBD1 (6 bases). Between the trimmed V and J ends, which lost 8 bases and 4 bases, there was a span of 12 bases. CDR3 size: 12 residues. The V gene's germline CDR1 is MGHDK and CDR2 SYGVNS. The CDR3: CASAGVTYEQYF. CDR3 nucleotide sequence: TGTGCCAGCGCAGGGGTTACTTACGAGCAGTACTTC.

The rearrangement uses TRBV10-2 and TRBJ2-1, with D perhaps assigned TRBD1 or TRBD2 (6 bases each). The CDR3 totals 14 residues. CDR1 is WSHSY and CDR2 is SAAADI in the germline V gene. V lost 0 bases to trimming and J lost 6 bases, with 9 bases between them. CDR3 nucleotide sequence: TGCGCCAGCAGTGAGTCGAGGGGGGTCAATGAGCAGTTCTTC. The encoded protein is CASSESRGVNEQFF.

The chain combines TRBV7-9 with TRBJ2-3; 11 bases align to TRBD2. The CDR3 spans 14 residues. J was trimmed by 6 bases and V by 7 bases; bases with no gene match: 6. Germline V gene sequence: CDR1 SEHNR, CDR2 FQNEAQ (reference sequence). CDR3 nucleotides: TGTGCCAGCACCATTAGCGGGAGGGCGGATACGCAGTATTTT. Its protein is CASTISGRADTQYF.

The chain combines TRBV5-4 with TRBJ2-1; TRBD2 is a possible D gene (6 bases). The CDR3 runs to 15 residues. Germline loops: CDR1 SGHNT, CDR2 YYREEE (reference sequence). The V end was cut by 4 bases, the J end by 7 bases, with 18 bases between. As DNA, the CDR3 is TGTGCCAGCAGCCTTTGGCCCCTGGAGGGGAATGAGCAGTTCTTC. Its protein product is CASSLWPLEGNEQFF.

The V call is TRBV27, the J call TRBJ2-7, with D possibly being TRBD1 or TRBD2 (5 bases each). V dropped 7 bases and J dropped 0 bases, with 10 bases sitting between them. Germline V gene lookup returns CDR1 MNHEY and CDR2 SMNVEV (reference sequence). The length of the CDR3 is 13 residues. DNA for the CDR3: TGTGCCAGCAATGGGGGATCCTCCTACGAGCAGTACTTC. Its translation: CASNGGSSYEQYF.

This clone has just one count. The V call is TRBV30, the J call TRBJ1-5, with 7 bases fitting TRBD1. CDR3 length equals 14 residues. The V gene end was trimmed by 3 bases and the J gene end by 2 bases; junction bases not matched to a gene: 4. Germline loops: CDR1 GTSNPN, CDR2 SVGIG (reference sequence). The CDR3 coding sequence is TGTGCCTGGAGAACAGGGGTAGGCAATCAGCCCCAGCATTTT. Translated, it gives CAWRTGVGNQPQHF.

This chain connects TRBV6-5 to TRBJ1-1; unclear D gene. Trimming removed 0 bases from V and 0 bases from J, with 8 bases in between. The CDR3 extends over 15 amino acids. Per germline, CDR1 MNHEY and CDR2 SVGAGI. The CDR3 coding sequence is TGTGCCAGCAGTTACTCGAGACTAATGAACACTGAAGCTTTCTTT. Translating gives CASSYSRLMNTEAFF.

This clone was observed a single time. The chain links TRBV5-1 to TRBJ2-7; no firm D call. With 0 bases removed from V and 3 bases from J, the gap between germline ends came to 7 bases. Germline values: CDR1 SGHRS, CDR2 YFSETQ. The CDR3 sequence is 13 residues long. CDR3 in amino acids: CASSLGGNYEQYF. Here the CDR3 DNA reads TGCGCCAGCAGCTTGGGCGGAAACTACGAGCAGTACTTC.

This sequence joins TRBV27 and TRBJ2-7; 11 bases map to TRBD2. Per germline, CDR1 MNHEY and CDR2 SMNVEV (reference sequence). The CDR3 is 18 amino acids. Losses at the gene ends were 6 bases for V and 2 bases for J; bases not matched to a gene: 15. As DNA, the CDR3 is TGTGCCAGCAGCAAATACGGCCCGCTAGCGGGAGGAACCTACGAGCAGTACTTC. Its protein product is CASSKYGPLAGGTYEQYF.

Worth noting for this clone: Other DNA sequences in this specimen translate into the identical CDR3. J is TRBJ2-5 and V is TRBV7-9; D perhaps matches TRBD2 (5 bases). V lost 3 bases, J lost 5 bases, and 10 bases lay in between. Germline assignment: CDR1 SEHNR and CDR2 FQNEAQ (reference sequence). The CDR3 loop spans 13 amino acids. The CDR3 bases are TGTGCCAGCAGCTTTCCCGGCGGGGAGACCCAGTACTTC. Protein sequence: CASSFPGGETQYF.

This clone was recorded once. V is TRBV30 and J is TRBJ2-7; tentative D call: TRBD1 (5 bases). Trimming left V 1 base short and J 4 bases short, with 20 bases between. Germline V lookup: CDR1 GTSNPN, CDR2 SVGIG (reference sequence). The CDR3 extends over 16 amino acids. CDR3 in DNA: TGTGCCTGGAGTGGTCTGAGGACACAGGTAGGGTACGAGCAGTACTTC. Protein: CAWSGLRTQVGYEQYF. Full variable domain (missing parts from reference TRBV30 and TRBJ2-7): SQTIHQWPATLVQPVGSPLSLECTVEGTSNPNLYWYRQAAGRGLQLLFYSVGIGQISSEVPQNLSASRPQDRQFILSSKKLLLSDSGFYLCAWSGLRTQVGYEQYFGPGTRLTVT.

The count of this clone is one. The chain is built from TRBV2 and TRBJ1-5; D may be TRBD1 (5 bases). Trimming stripped 0 bases from V and 6 bases from J, with 12 bases between. This CDR3 is 15 amino acids long. Germline CDR1 is SNHLY and CDR2 is FYNNEI. The CDR3 is CASSEALQGAQPQHF. The CDR3 nucleotides are TGTGCCAGCAGTGAAGCTTTACAAGGGGCTCAGCCCCAGCATTTT.

This clone was seen just once. The rearrangement joins TRBV28 to TRBJ2-3, with 11 bases fitting TRBD2. The CDR3 extends over 16 amino acids. Trimming removed 5 bases from V and 5 bases from J; junction bases left unmatched: 9. Germline CDR1 MDHEN, CDR2 SYDVKM. The CDR3, as DNA: TGTGCCAGCAGTCTCCGGACTAGCGGGTCCGGAGATACGCAGTATTTT. Translation: CASSLRTSGSGDTQYF.

This sequence joins TRBV4-3 and TRBJ2-2; 11 nucleotides line up with TRBD2. V lost 1 base, J lost 0 bases, and 13 bases stayed unmatched. The CDR3 runs 21 residues. In germline, CDR1 is LGHNA, CDR2 YSLEER. CDR3 DNA: TGCGCCAGCAGCCAAGGAGTCCGGACTAGCGGGCTTCTAACGAACACCGGGGAGCTGTTTTTT. Its translation: CASSQGVRTSGLLTNTGELFF.

This sequence joins TRBV28 and TRBJ2-7, with TRBD2 as a possible D gene (5 bases). The germline gives CDR1 MDHEN, CDR2 SYDVKM. The length of the CDR3 is 14 residues. V lost 5 bases to trimming and J lost 5 bases, with 16 bases between them. The CDR3 DNA sequence: TGTGCCAGCAGTGAGGGCAGCTGGAAGGACGAGCAGTACTTC. It is translated as CASSEGSWKDEQYF.

The gene calls are TRBV4-3 and TRBJ2-1; 7 bases line up with TRBD1. The CDR3 contains 16 residues. Germline trimming cut 1 base from V and 3 bases from J; bases unmatched to any gene: 6. Germline CDR1 reads LGHNA; CDR2 reads YSLEER. CDR3 nucleotide sequence: TGCGCCAGCAGCCAAGGACAGGGACAGCTCTACAATGAGCAGTTCTTC. Amino acid sequence: CASSQGQGQLYNEQFF.

In regard to this clone: The junction departs from the called germline gene at one end, perhaps through a read error. The J gene is TRBJ2-6, the V gene TRBV4-2; D unclear. The CDR3 runs to 18 residues. In germline, CDR1 is LGHNA, CDR2 YNFKEQ. The CDR3 nucleotides are TGTGCCACAGCCAAGGTCGCAAAGGTTAAAAGTCGGGCCAACGTCCTTACTTTC. This sequence encodes CATAKVAKVKSRANVLTF.